This T cell receptor beta chain is from a study of Ad26.COV2.S vaccination and SARS-CoV-2 variants. Study-wide points: There was reportedly substantial breadth in spike-specific CD8+ and CD4+ T cell responses after vaccination. For non-spike TCRs, breadth in vaccine recipients resembled that in placebo recipients. Placebo recipients trailed vaccine recipients in spike-specific TCR breadth.

CDR1 is SGHRS, CDR2 YFSETQ, per germline. V lost 4 bases to trimming and J lost 9 bases, with 20 bases between them. The CDR3 is 15 residues long. Repertoires were generated with immunoSEQ multiplex PCR, while TCRdb's copy carries only in-frame clones and drops some. The repertoire consists of roughly 380,000 clones, with around 90% occurring once and the leading ten covering about 3.9%. This clone has just one count. The antigen is undetermined. The material was peripheral blood, obtained after recovery from COVID-19. The TCR sequence derives from a human donor who had recovered from COVID-19. The chain is built from TRBV5-1 and TRBJ2-1; a possible D gene is TRBD1 (5 bases). The CDR3 is CASSATQTQGGEQFF. DNA for the CDR3: TGCGCCAGCAGCGCTACCCAGACCCAGGGTGGTGAGCAGTTCTTC.